This TCR beta chain was identified during a study of tumor-infiltrating lymphocytes in primary liver carcinoma. The overall study: Patients underwent resection of primary liver carcinoma. The study's findings and limits: The overlap of tumor-adjacent and tumor-blood pairs was smaller than that of tumor region pairs. Without sorting, CD4+ versus CD8+ T cell repertoires were not compared.

Reverse transcription of around 0.45 ug total RNA with a constant-region primer produced TCR beta cDNA. The TCR beta library was amplified through three nested multiplex PCR rounds in a modified ARM-PCR procedure. Researchers ran the first two PCR rounds for 9 to 10 cycles each with TRBV1-TRBV30 forward primers and a C-beta reverse primer. TCRdb redid the calling of the multiplex PCR reads with MiXCR, one entry per CDR3 protein. The table records about 330,000 distinct CDR3 sequences, about two thirds of them present only once. With regard to this clonotype: Antigen unknown.

V was pared by 7 bases and J by 7 bases, with 11 bases of the junction left unmatched. Germline V lookup: CDR1 SGHAT, CDR2 FQNNGV. The CDR3 consists of 14 residues. They got blood RNA out of unsorted whole blood and also pulled out germline DNA. This clonotype originated in a man aged 35-49 years with primary liver carcinoma and hepatitis B virus infection. The rearrangement uses TRBV11-2 and TRBJ2-7, with 9 bases fitting TRBD1. The specimen was peripheral blood. The chain's CDR3 is CASIPGTGLREQYF. The DNA for the CDR3 is TGTGCCAGCATCCCCGGGACAGGGTTGAGGGAGCAGTACTTC.